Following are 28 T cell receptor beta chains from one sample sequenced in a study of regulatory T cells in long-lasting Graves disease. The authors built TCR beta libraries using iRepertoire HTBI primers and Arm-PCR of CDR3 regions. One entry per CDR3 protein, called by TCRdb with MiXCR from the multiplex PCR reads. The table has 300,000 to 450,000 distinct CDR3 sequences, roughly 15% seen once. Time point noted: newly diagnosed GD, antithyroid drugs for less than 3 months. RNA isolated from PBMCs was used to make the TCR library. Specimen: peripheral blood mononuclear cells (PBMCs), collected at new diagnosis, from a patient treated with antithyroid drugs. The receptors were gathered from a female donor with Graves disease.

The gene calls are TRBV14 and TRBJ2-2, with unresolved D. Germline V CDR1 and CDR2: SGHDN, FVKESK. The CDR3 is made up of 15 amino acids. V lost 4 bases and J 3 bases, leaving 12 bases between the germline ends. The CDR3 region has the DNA TGTGCCAGCAGCCGATTCGACAAGGACACCGGGGAGCTGTTTTTT. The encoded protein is CASSRFDKDTGELFF.

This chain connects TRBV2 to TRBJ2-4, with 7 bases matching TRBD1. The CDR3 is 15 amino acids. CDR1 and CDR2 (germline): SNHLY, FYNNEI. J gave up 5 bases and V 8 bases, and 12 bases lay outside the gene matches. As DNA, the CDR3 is TGTGCCAGCTCCTTAACCGGGACAGACCAAAACATTCAGTACTTC. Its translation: CASSLTGTDQNIQYF.

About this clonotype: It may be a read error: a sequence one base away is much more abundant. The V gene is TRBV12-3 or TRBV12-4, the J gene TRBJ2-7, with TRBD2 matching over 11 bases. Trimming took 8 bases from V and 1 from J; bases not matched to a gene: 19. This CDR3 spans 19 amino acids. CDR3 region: CASGPPRASGRSTSYEQYF. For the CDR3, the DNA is TGTGCCAGCGGCCCACCAAGGGCTAGCGGGAGGTCGACATCCTACGAGCAGTACTTC.

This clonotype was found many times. The CDR3 sequence: CASSADREGSNQPQHF. In DNA form, the CDR3 reads TGTGCCAGCAGTGCCGACAGGGAAGGCAGCAATCAGCCCCAGCATTTT. The chain couples TRBV12-3 or TRBV12-4 to TRBJ1-5; 7 bases fit TRBD1. The V and J ends lost 5 bases and 1 base, in that order; junction bases with no gene match: 8. The CDR3 has 16 amino acids.

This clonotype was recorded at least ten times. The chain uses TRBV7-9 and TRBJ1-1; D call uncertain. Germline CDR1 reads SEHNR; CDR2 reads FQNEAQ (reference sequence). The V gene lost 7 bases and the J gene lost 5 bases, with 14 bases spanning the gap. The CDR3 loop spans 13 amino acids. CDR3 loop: CASNLEAATEAFF. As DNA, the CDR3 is TGTGCCAGCAACCTCGAGGCGGCAACTGAAGCTTTCTTT. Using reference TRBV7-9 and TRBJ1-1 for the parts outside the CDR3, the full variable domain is DTGVSQNPRHKITKRGQNVTFRCDPISEHNRLYWYRQTLGQGPEFLTYFQNEAQLEKSRLLSDRFSAERPKGSFSTLEIQRTEQGDSAMYLCASNLEAATEAFFGQGTRLTVV.

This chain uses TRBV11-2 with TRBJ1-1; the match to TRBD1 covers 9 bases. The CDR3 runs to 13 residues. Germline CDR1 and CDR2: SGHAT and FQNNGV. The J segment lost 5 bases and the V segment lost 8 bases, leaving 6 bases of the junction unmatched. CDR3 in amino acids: CASSDGQGTEAFF. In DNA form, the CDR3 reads TGTGCCAGCTCCGACGGACAGGGGACTGAAGCTTTCTTT.

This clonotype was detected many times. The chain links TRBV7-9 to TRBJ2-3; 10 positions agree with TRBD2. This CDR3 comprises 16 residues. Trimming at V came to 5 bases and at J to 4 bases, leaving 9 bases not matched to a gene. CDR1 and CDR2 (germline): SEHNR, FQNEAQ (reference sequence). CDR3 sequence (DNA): TGTGCCAGCAGCACCGCTAGCGGGGGATCCCCAGATACGCAGTATTTT. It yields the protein CASSTASGGSPDTQYF.

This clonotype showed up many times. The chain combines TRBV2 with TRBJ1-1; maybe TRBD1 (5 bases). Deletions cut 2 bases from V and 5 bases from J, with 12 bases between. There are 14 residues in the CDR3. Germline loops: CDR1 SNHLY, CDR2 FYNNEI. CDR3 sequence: CASSEQGVGTEAFF. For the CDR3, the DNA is TGTGCCAGCAGTGAACAAGGGGTGGGAACTGAAGCTTTCTTT. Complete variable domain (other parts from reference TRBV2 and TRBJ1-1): EPEVTQTPSHQVTQMGQEVILRCVPISNHLYFYWYRQILGQKVEFLVSFYNNEISEKSEIFDDQFSVERPDGSNFTLKIRSTKLEDSAMYFCASSEQGVGTEAFFGQGTRLTVV.

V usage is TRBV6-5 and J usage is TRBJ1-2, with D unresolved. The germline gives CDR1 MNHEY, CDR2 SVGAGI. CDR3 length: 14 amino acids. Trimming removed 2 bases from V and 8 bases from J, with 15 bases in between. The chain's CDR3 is CASSYGRGLKGYTF. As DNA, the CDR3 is TGTGCCAGCAGTTACGGTAGAGGGTTGAAGGGCTACACCTTC.

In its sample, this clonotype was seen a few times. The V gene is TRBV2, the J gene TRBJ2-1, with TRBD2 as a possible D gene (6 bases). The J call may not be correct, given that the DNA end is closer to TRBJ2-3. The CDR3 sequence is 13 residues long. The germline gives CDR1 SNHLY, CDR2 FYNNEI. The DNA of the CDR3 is TGTGCCAGCAGTGAGGCGGGGAGGGATACGCAGTATTTT. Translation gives CASSEAGRDTQYF.

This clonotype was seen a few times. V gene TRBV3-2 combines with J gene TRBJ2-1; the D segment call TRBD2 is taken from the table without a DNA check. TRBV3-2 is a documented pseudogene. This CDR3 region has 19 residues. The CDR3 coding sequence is TGTGCCAGCAGCCAAGACATCCAGGGAGTAGCGGGTGACTACAATGAGCAGTTCTTC. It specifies CASSQDIQGVAGDYNEQFF.

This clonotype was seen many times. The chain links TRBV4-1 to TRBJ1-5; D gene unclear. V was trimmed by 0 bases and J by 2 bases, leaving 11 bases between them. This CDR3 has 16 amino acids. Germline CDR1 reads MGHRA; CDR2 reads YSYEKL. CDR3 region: CASSQDHLRGNQPQHF. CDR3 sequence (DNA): TGCGCCAGCAGCCAAGATCATCTTCGGGGCAATCAGCCCCAGCATTTT.

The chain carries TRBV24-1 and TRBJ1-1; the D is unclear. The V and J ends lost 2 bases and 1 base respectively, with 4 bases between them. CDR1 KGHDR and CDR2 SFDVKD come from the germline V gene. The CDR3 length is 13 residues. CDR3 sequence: CATSDYWNTEAFF. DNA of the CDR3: TGTGCCACCAGTGATTATTGGAACACTGAAGCTTTCTTT.

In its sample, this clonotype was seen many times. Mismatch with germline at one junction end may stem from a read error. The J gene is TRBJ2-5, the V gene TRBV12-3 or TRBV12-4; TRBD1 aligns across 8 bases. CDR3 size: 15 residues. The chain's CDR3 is CASSLAGTGGETQYF. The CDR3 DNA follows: TGTGCCAGCAGCTTAGCCGGGACAGGAGGAGAGACCCAGTACTTC.

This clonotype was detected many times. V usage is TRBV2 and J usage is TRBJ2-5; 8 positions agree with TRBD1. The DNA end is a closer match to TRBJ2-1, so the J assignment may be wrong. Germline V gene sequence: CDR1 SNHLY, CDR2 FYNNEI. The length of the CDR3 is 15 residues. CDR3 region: CASSEDRGYSNEQFF. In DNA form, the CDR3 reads TGTGCCAGCAGTGAAGACAGGGGGTACTCCAATGAGCAGTTCTTC.

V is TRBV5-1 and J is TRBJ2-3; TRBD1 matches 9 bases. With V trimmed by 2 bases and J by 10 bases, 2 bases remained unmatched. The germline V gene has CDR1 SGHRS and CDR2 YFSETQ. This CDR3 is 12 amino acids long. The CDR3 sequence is CASSLQGASQYF. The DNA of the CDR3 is TGCGCCAGCAGCTTACAGGGGGCTTCGCAGTATTTT.

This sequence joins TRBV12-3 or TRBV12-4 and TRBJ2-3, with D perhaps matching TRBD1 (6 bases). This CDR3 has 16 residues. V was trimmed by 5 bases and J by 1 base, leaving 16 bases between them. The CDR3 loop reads CASSPRTARGTDTQYF. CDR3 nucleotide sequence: TGTGCCAGCAGTCCCCGGACAGCCAGAGGCACAGATACGCAGTATTTT.

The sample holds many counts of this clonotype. The CDR3 region has the DNA TGTGCCAGCTATAGTCCCGGGTCCGGGGAGCTGTTTTTT. Protein sequence: CASYSPGSGELFF. This rearrangement joins TRBV27 to TRBJ2-2, with D uncertain. This CDR3 spans 13 amino acids. The germline V gene has CDR1 MNHEY and CDR2 SMNVEV (reference sequence). Trimming shortened V by 8 bases and J by 6 bases, and 13 bases separated the two germline ends.

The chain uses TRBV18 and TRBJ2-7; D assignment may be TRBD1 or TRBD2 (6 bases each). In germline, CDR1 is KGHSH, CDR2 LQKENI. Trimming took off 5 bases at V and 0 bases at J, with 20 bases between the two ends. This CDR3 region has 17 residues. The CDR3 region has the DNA TGTGCCAGCTCAGGGGGACTGAGCGCAGGGGCCTCCTACGAGCAGTACTTC. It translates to CASSGGLSAGASYEQYF.

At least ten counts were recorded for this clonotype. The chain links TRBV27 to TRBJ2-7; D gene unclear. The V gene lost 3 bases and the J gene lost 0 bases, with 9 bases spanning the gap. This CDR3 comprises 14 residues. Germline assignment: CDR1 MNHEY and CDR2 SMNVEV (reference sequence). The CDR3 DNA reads TGTGCCAGCAGTTTTCTGGGAAGCTCCTACGAGCAGTACTTC. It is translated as CASSFLGSSYEQYF.

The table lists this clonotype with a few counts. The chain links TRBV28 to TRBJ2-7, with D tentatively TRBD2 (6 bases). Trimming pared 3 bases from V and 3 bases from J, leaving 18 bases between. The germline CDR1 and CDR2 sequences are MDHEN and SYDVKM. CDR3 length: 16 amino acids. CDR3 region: CASSLPPGAGGYEQYF. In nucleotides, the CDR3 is TGTGCCAGCAGTTTGCCCCCCGGGGCCGGGGGCTACGAGCAGTACTTC. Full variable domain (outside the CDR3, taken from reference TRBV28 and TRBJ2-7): DVKVTQSSRYLVKRTGEKVFLECVQDMDHENMFWYRQDPGLGLRLIYFSYDVKMKEKGDIPEGYSVSREKKERFSLILESASTNQTSMYLCASSLPPGAGGYEQYFGPGTRLTVT.

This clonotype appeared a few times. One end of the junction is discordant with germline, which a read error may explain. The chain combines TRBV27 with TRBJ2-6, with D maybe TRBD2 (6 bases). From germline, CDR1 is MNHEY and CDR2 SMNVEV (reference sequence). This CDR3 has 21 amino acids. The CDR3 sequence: CASSLSPGLDTDLSGANVLTF. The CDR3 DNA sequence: TGTGCCAGCAGTCTATCACCGGGACTCGATACCGACCTCTCTGGGGCCAACGTCCTGACTTTC.

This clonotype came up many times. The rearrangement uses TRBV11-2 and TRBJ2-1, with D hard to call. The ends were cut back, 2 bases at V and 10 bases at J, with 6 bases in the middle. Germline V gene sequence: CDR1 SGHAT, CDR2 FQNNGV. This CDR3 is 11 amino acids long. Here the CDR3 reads CASSLSWEQFF. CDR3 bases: TGTGCCAGCAGCTTAAGTTGGGAGCAGTTCTTC.

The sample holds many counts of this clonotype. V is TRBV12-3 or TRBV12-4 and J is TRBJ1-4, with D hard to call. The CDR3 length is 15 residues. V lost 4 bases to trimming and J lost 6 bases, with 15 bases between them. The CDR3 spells CASSSSRIQHEKLFF. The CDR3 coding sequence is TGTGCCAGCAGTTCATCACGAATTCAACATGAAAAACTGTTTTTT.

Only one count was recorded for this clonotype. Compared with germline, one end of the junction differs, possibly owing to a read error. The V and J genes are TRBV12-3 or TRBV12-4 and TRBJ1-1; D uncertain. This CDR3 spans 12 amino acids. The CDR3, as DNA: TGTGCCGGCAGCCGAGGGAACACTGAAGCTTTCTTT. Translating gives CAGSRGNTEAFF.

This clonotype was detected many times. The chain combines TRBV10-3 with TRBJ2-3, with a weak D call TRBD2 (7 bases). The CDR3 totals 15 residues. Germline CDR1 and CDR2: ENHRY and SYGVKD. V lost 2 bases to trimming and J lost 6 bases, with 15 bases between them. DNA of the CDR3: TGTGCCATCAGTGAGGGCCAGGGGAGGGCGGATACGCAGTATTTT. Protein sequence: CAISEGQGRADTQYF.

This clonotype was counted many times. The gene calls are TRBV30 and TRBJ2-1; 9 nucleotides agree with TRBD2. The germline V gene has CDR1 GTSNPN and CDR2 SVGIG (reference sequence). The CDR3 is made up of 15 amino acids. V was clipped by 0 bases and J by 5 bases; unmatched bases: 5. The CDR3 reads CAWSVGLAIDNEQFF. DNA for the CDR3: TGTGCCTGGAGTGTTGGACTAGCGATCGACAATGAGCAGTTCTTC.

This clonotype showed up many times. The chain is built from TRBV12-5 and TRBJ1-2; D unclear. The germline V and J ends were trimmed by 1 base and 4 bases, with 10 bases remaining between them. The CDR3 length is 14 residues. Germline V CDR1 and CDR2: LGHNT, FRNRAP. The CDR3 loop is CASGLGGFGYGYTF. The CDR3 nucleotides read TGTGCTAGTGGTTTGGGAGGGTTTGGCTATGGCTACACCTTC.